Below, 11 T cell receptor beta chains from the same sample are listed, as sequenced in a study of identical twins. MiXCR was run by TCRdb on the 5' RACE reads, yielding one entry per CDR3 protein. Of over 550,000 distinct CDR3 sequences in the sample, around 7.4% were seen once. Separately, the same data were catalogued under a study of yellow fever vaccine responses in identical twins.

Sequencing was done on a sample of PBMCs. The receptors were gathered from a woman aged 18-30 years in good health.

There are many counts of this clonotype. This rearrangement joins TRBV29-1 to TRBJ2-4; 8 positions agree with TRBD1. Germline V lookup: CDR1 SQVTM, CDR2 ANQGSEA. The CDR3 has 14 amino acids. V shed 6 bases and J 7 bases; nucleotides not matched to a gene: 11. The CDR3 nucleotides read TGCAGCGTAGAGATTCAGGGGGCGCGGAACATTCAGTACTTC. Amino acids: CSVEIQGARNIQYF. The complete variable domain, with remaining parts taken from reference TRBV29-1 and TRBJ2-4, reads SAVISQKPSRDICQRGTSLTIQCQVDSQVTMMFWYRQQPGQSLTLIATANQGSEATYESGFVIDKFPISRPNLTFSTLTVSNMSPEDSSIYLCSVEIQGARNIQYFGAGTRLSVL.

This clonotype was counted between two and nine times. The chain carries TRBV11-2 and TRBJ1-4; tentatively, D is TRBD1 (5 bases). The CDR3 sequence is 14 residues long. V lost 3 bases, J lost 7 bases, and 12 bases lay in between. Germline CDR1 is SGHAT and CDR2 is FQNNGV. This CDR3 reads CASSLTALGEKLFF. The CDR3 bases are TGTGCCAGCAGCTTGACAGCGTTGGGTGAAAAACTGTTTTTT.

This clonotype was counted a few times. V and J are TRBV5-6 and TRBJ2-3, with 10 positions matching TRBD2. The CDR3 spans 18 residues. CDR1 and CDR2 (germline): SGHDT, YYEEEE. V dropped 2 bases and J dropped 5; count of bases not matched to a gene: 14. The CDR3 bases are TGTGCCAGCAGCTTTGTAAGGGTGATAGCGGGAGGCGGAGATACGCAGTATTTT. The encoded protein is CASSFVRVIAGGGDTQYF.

This clonotype has a count of ten or more. The chain joins TRBV12-3 or TRBV12-4 to TRBJ2-5, with D unresolved. Deletions cut 7 bases from V and 5 bases from J, with 17 bases between. The length of the CDR3 is 14 residues. CDR3 coding DNA: TGTGCCAGCACCCCTAGGTCCGGGTTGGAGACCCAGTACTTC. Translation gives CASTPRSGLETQYF.

This clonotype was seen a handful of times. The V and J genes are TRBV20-1 and TRBJ2-7; TRBD1 agrees at 7 bases. Germline loops: CDR1 DFQATT, CDR2 SNEGSKA (reference sequence). Trimming removed 5 bases from V and 0 bases from J; junction bases left unmatched: 7. The CDR3 covers 14 residues. CDR3 sequence: CSARPGGPSYEQYF. CDR3 DNA: TGCAGTGCTCGGCCAGGGGGACCCTCCTACGAGCAGTACTTC.

The chain employs TRBV7-2 and TRBJ2-1, with D possibly being TRBD2 (6 bases). Germline V gives CDR1 SGHTA, CDR2 FQGNSA. The CDR3 covers 14 residues. Trimming left V 1 base short and J 9 bases short, with 13 bases between. CDR3 coding DNA: TGTGCCAGCAGCTTAGGGGTGCGGGGAACTGAGCAGTTCTTC. This sequence encodes CASSLGVRGTEQFF. The full variable domain, rest sourced from reference TRBV7-2 and TRBJ2-1, is GAGVSQSPSNKVTEKGKDVELRCDPISGHTALYWYRQSLGQGLEFLIYFQGNSAPDKSGLPSDRFSAERTGGSVSTLTIQRTQQEDSAVYLCASSLGVRGTEQFFGPGTRLTVL.

This clonotype was seen ten or more times. CDR3 region: CASSLGRGLETQYF. For the CDR3, the DNA is TGCGCCAGCAGCTTGGGGCGGGGATTGGAGACCCAGTACTTC. The V and J genes are TRBV5-1 and TRBJ2-5, with TRBD2 as a possible D gene (6 bases). Germline lookup yields CDR1 SGHRS and CDR2 YFSETQ. Trimming removed 0 bases at V and 5 bases at J, with 11 bases between. The CDR3 runs to 14 residues.

The gene calls are TRBV7-2 and TRBJ1-3; D remains ambiguous. The V and J ends lost 2 bases and 0 bases respectively, with 8 bases between them. Germline-derived CDR1 and CDR2 are SGHTA and FQGNSA. The CDR3 has 15 residues. DNA for the CDR3: TGTGCCAGCAGCTTATACGGCTACTCTGGAAACACCATATATTTT. Translated: CASSLYGYSGNTIYF.

This clonotype was recorded many times. The rearrangement uses TRBV6-4 and TRBJ2-3; a weak D match, TRBD2 (5 bases). The CDR3 is 13 amino acids. In germline, CDR1 is MRHNA, CDR2 SNTAGT. Trimming cost V 6 bases and J 2 bases, with 9 bases left between them. The CDR3 sequence is CASSREATDTQYF. The CDR3 DNA is TGTGCCAGCAGCCGGGAAGCCACAGATACGCAGTATTTT.

This clonotype has a count of ten or more. The chain couples TRBV29-1 to TRBJ2-5, with TRBD2 as a possible D gene (6 bases). V gave up 3 bases and J gave up 1 base, with 12 bases separating them. This CDR3 has 14 residues. The germline CDR1 and CDR2 sequences are SQVTM and ANQGSEA. CDR3 DNA: TGCAGCGTTGATCCGGGGGACCGCCAAGAGACCCAGTACTTC. Translation gives CSVDPGDRQETQYF.

The chain combines TRBV10-3 with TRBJ2-1; 7 nucleotides align to TRBD2. This CDR3 is built from 17 residues. V was pared by 3 bases and J by 3 bases, with 11 bases of the junction left unmatched. Germline V CDR1 and CDR2: ENHRY, SYGVKD. CDR3 in amino acids: CAISDPRAGKNYNEQFF. The CDR3 coding sequence is TGTGCCATCAGTGATCCGCGAGCGGGGAAAAACTACAATGAGCAGTTCTTC.